This T cell receptor beta chain was observed in a study of cytomegalovirus exposure and HLA in healthy donors. In nominal health when sampled, donors likely had unrecorded immune exposures nonetheless. On this clone itself: The antigen remains unidentified.

Vbeta (60) and Jbeta (13) primers were used in the PCR. TCRdb's table, derived via immunoSEQ multiplex PCR, lists solely in-frame clones and lacks some. Of more than 85,000 clones in the sample, around 77% were seen once. In germline, CDR1 is SEHNR, CDR2 FQNEAQ (reference sequence). Trimming removed 5 bases at V and 5 bases at J, with 14 bases between. The CDR3 has 14 residues. Whole-study findings and limits: Equally common other TCR beta chains were less clonally expanded than HLA-associated ones, a later analysis found. A later analysis appeared to link common viral pathogens to several of the most significant clusters. Later analysis reportedly placed an Asian-associated ancestry cluster below the roughly 640-donor mean in N-insertions.

Sequencing input: PBMCs. The V gene is TRBV7-9, the J gene TRBJ2-3; perhaps TRBD2 as D (6 bases). This receptor was identified in a male donor in good health and CMV-seropositive. The CDR3 here is CASSPGTLRDTQYF. The CDR3 nucleotides read TGTGCCAGCAGCCCGGGGACTTTGCGAGATACGCAGTATTTT.